The subject of this entry is one T cell receptor beta chain. This entry comes from a study of blood T cell repertoires in COVID-19. Overall study: In each case, the material was cDNA or gDNA derived from T cells, B-cell-depleted T cells, or PBMCs.

Losses at the gene ends were 5 bases for V and 3 bases for J; bases not matched to a gene: 6. CDR1 and CDR2 from the germline V gene are MDHEN and SYDVKM. The CDR3 has 16 amino acids. Authors' analysis steps: Estimation of nucleated cell counts relied on the amplification of reference gene primers. Generated by immunoSEQ multiplex PCR, the TCRdb table keeps only in-frame clones and is missing some. That table gives V, J and clone size, and the DNA gave D and trimming. The data contain roughly 80,000 clones, roughly 86% of them singletons. The sample taken for sequencing was peripheral blood. The chain employs TRBV28 and TRBJ2-2, with 10 positions matching TRBD1. The TCR sequence derives from a woman aged 55-69 years with acute or convalescent COVID-19. CDR3: CASSPPTGGDTGELFF. CDR3 coding DNA: TGTGCCAGCAGTCCGCCGACAGGGGGCGACACCGGGGAGCTGTTTTTT.